This T cell receptor beta chain was identified in a study of blood T cell dynamics during melanoma immunotherapy (dated by TCRdb to about 2020). For the wider study: Patients had metastatic melanoma and received first-line pembrolizumab or nivolumab plus ipilimumab as standard of care in the United Kingdom. Peripheral T cell receptor repertoires of metastatic melanoma patients were profiled before and after one cycle of checkpoint inhibitor therapy to find early correlates of response. A training cohort was formed from consecutive patients, and a further independent group of patients from the same centre was pooled into an external validation set. The research as a whole found: Whether the T cell clones behind the repertoire changes were melanoma-specific or instead reflected general immune activation was something the study could not determine. Patients who later achieved disease control showed a bifurcated PBMC repertoire reorganization at W3, with increased clonality or increased diversity, unlike progressors. The relatively small sample size was acknowledged as a potential limitation on generalization of the results.

Note on this clone: Its antigen is currently not known. No qualities accompany the bases; no much larger clone lies one base away.

For every bulk PBMC sample, a fixed 350 ng of DNA was loaded. The immunoSEQ TCRb Assay kit was used according to manufacturer instructions to amplify TCR beta CDR3 sequences from genomic DNA. The KAPA Library Quantification Kit for Illumina platforms was used to quantify pooled libraries by qPCR. Sequencing of the pooled libraries was done on an Illumina NextSeq 500, with clustering at roughly 0.55-1.2 pM. The study's processing was this. TCR data were analyzed using immunoSEQ ANALYZER and the R LymphoSeq package. A rearrangement efficiency score was calculated as productive divided by the sum of productive and non-productive CDR3 sequences. Clonality was assessed using the Gini coefficient and diversity using the Renyi index at alpha=1, with pairwise comparisons between timepoints within each patient. In LymphoSeq, clonal relatedness was computed with an edit distance of 3 and repertoire similarity was computed with the Bhattacharyya coefficient. To classify response, a linear discriminant analysis based on week-3 changes in clonality and diversity was built with the R MASS and caret packages. The source is immuneACCESS, and TCRdb retained only in-frame sequences with V and J called. Part of the clones is not carried over; for the studies checked, unresolved V genes explain less than half of this, and the remainder is unexplained. For V, J and clone size, that table is used; D and trimming come from the DNA. The sample includes under 6,500 clones, with approximately 80% observed a single time. Approximately 32% of the sample is in the top ten clones.

Here V drops 5 bases and J drops 0 bases, and the junction holds 5 bases not matched to any gene. The germline V gene (reference sequence) sets CDR1 to LNHDA and CDR2 to SQIVND. The CDR3 covers 16 residues, taking in both the cysteine and the phenylalanine. The sequence is cut down to CDR3 DNA, 48 bases in frame from base 1. Explained via the paper, the time point label denotes: week 3, after first cycle of checkpoint inhibitor. Blood was sampled before treatment (T0) and at week 3 (W3), after the first cycle of checkpoint blockade. Except for a couple of patients with rapid clinical progression, response was assessed 12 weeks after the first infusion by RECIST 1.1; disease control meant complete response, partial response or stable disease. Patients were excluded for prior systemic cancer treatment, concomitant immunosuppressant therapy or synchronous other active malignancies. Bulk PBMC and plasma cell-free DNA were both sequenced for TCR beta so that circulating cells and T cell turnover could be tracked. PBMC were isolated from blood with Lymphoprep and SepMate tubes, followed by red cell lysis. QIAamp DNA Blood Mini kits were used to extract DNA from PBMC and sorted T cell subsets.

This receptor was identified in a human donor with melanoma. Some clones in this sample may be carry-over from other donors' samples. The chain uses TRBV19 and TRBJ1-5; 9 central bases correspond to TRBD1. The material sequenced was blood, taken from a patient treated with checkpoint blockade. For the CDR3, the sequence is CASSEGTGRSNQPQHF. The DNA sequence reads TGTGCCAGTAGTGAAGGGACAGGGCGTAGCAATCAGCCCCAGCATTTT.